This T cell receptor (beta chain) was sequenced in a study of T-cell memory formation after mild COVID-19 (dated by TCRdb to 2020 to 2023). For the wider study: Most TCR sequence clusters were specific to one of the two donors. T-cell clones expanding and contracting after mild COVID-19 in a couple of donors were tracked by longitudinal TCRalpha and TCRbeta repertoire sequencing. The cohort comprised two young, previously healthy adult volunteers, one female and one male.

PBMCs were isolated by Ficoll-Paque density gradient centrifugation. The paper's findings and limits, for the study overall: The study covered only two mild cases, and larger cohorts including severe cases with pre-infection samples were considered necessary. The second-wave clones that peaked on day 37 were not confirmed to be SARS-CoV-2 specific. Contracting CD4+ clones appeared mostly in the CM and EM memory subsets, whereas CD8+ clones were enriched in EMRA. Some responding clones were detected in pre-infection memory, which suggested that pre-existing cross-reactive memory T cells had joined the SARS-CoV-2 response. From day 15 to 85, contracting clones showed balanced CD4/CD8 phenotypes, whereas a second wave of clones that expanded from day 15 to 37 leaned towards CD4+.

Details on this clonotype: The specificity of this receptor is unknown. No much larger clonotype is one base removed from it; base qualities were not supplied.

CDR1 and CDR2 were assigned from the germline V gene (reference sequence) as SEHNR and FQNEAQ. Measured from the cysteine to the phenylalanine, the CDR3 is 13 residues long. Kept here is only the CDR3 DNA, which spans 39 bases and is read in frame from base 1. V is trimmed back by 2 bases and J by 8 bases, and the junction contains 3 bases that no gene match accounts for. TCRdb shows the sequencer as Illumina NovaSeq 6000. TCRalpha and TCRbeta cDNA libraries were constructed by 5'RACE with constant-segment primers, with sample barcodes and unique molecular identifiers being introduced. Trizol reagent was used to extract RNA from every sample. The libraries were amplified in two PCR steps, and the second step added a second sample barcode and Illumina TruSeq adapters. Libraries were sequenced on an Illumina NovaSeq with 2 x 150 bp paired-end reads. The authors processed their data as follows. With migec v1.2.7, reads were demultiplexed and then collapsed into UMI-guided consensus sequences. Using mixcr v2.1.11, UMI consensuses were aligned to TRA and TRB V and J templates and then assembled into clonotypes. Expanded or contracted clonotypes were those called significant by both edgeR and NoisET, with noise models trained on biological replicates. For edgeR calls, a false discovery rate-adjusted p below 0.01 and a log2 fold-change threshold of 1 were applied. PCA with hierarchical clustering of max-normalized trajectories of the 1000 most abundant clonotypes was used as exploratory dynamics analysis. Separately sequenced CD4+ and CD8+ repertoires were used to assign the CD4 or CD8 phenotype of responding clones. TCRdb trimmed public reads at Q25 via fastp, called clones via MiXCR and kept in-frame beta chains. CDR3 protein duplicates are merged, each entry listing the most common genes and DNA. These V and J calls derive from TCRdb rather than the authors' analysis. The sample table holds around 200,000 distinct CDR3 sequences, of which 20% to 25% were seen once. Of the sample, around 23% is held by the ten largest clones.

The sequencing input was PBMCs or a T cell subset sorted from them (not recorded which). The sequence was collected from an adult woman who had mild COVID-19 (a few samples of this study predate the infection). The sample titles of this study are shuffled in the database, so cell type and time point are left out; the donor was told from shared clones. The chain is made from TRBV7-9 and TRBJ2-1; 7 bases in the junction line up with TRBD2. The CDR3 protein is CASSLWGGDEQFF. The DNA is as follows: TGTGCCAGCAGCTTATGGGGGGGGGATGAGCAGTTCTTC.